The next 24 T cell receptor beta chains were all read from a single sample in a study of cytomegalovirus exposure and HLA in healthy donors. Sequencing used immunoSEQ multiplex PCR; TCRdb keeps in-frame clones, though not all of them. The top ten hold about 15% of the sample, which has some 59,000 clones, 75% to 90% seen once. Sequencing used PBMCs. The receptors here all came from a woman aged 18-30 years in good health and CMV-seronegative.

The CDR3 is CASSYLLAGGPNEQFF. DNA for the CDR3: TGTGCCAGCAGCTACTTACTAGCGGGAGGGCCGAATGAGCAGTTCTTC. The chain joins TRBV7-9 to TRBJ2-1; 13 bases agree with TRBD2. CDR1 is SEHNR and CDR2 is FQNEAQ in the germline V gene (reference sequence). This CDR3 region has 16 residues. Trimming removed 4 bases from V and 7 bases from J; junction bases left unmatched: 7.

The gene calls are TRBV11-2 and TRBJ2-7; 7 bases are a match to TRBD1. This CDR3 spans 14 amino acids. The germline V gene encodes CDR1 SGHAT and CDR2 FQNNGV. The trim removed 1 base at V and 12 bases at J, leaving 12 bases unmatched. The CDR3 nucleotides are TGTGCCAGCAGCTTAGTAAGGGGGCAGTCCCAATGGTACTTC. This codes for CASSLVRGQSQWYF.

The V call is TRBV7-2, the J call TRBJ2-6; D call uncertain. Germline CDR1 SGHTA, CDR2 FQGNSA. This CDR3 comprises 17 residues. Trimming stripped 0 bases from V and 0 bases from J, with 9 bases between. CDR3 loop: CASSLAKQPSGANVLTF. Here the CDR3 DNA reads TGTGCCAGCAGCTTAGCGAAACAACCCTCTGGGGCCAACGTCCTGACTTTC.

The chain has TRBV7-9 and TRBJ2-1; 8 nucleotides line up with TRBD2. The CDR3 is 16 amino acids. Germline V lookup: CDR1 SEHNR, CDR2 FQNEAQ (reference sequence). V trimming: 5 bases; J trimming: 2 bases; junction bases outside the gene matches: 8. The CDR3 DNA reads TGTGCCAGCAGCACTCCCCGGGGGGGGCCCTACAATGAGCAGTTCTTC. Its protein product is CASSTPRGGPYNEQFF.

This sequence joins TRBV2 and TRBJ2-5; 9 bases map to TRBD1. The CDR3 contains 15 residues. CDR1 SNHLY and CDR2 FYNNEI come from the germline V gene. After removal of 6 bases from V and 5 bases from J, the junction contained 10 bases not matched to a gene. The CDR3: CASRPDRGGWETQYF. Here the CDR3 DNA reads TGTGCCAGCAGGCCGGACAGGGGAGGTTGGGAGACCCAGTACTTC.

This clone turned up a few times. The genes are TRBV2 and TRBJ2-7; TRBD2 is a possible D gene (5 bases). Deletions cut 6 bases from V and 11 bases from J, with 17 bases between. CDR1 SNHLY and CDR2 FYNNEI come from the germline V gene. This CDR3 is 12 amino acids long. The CDR3 DNA reads as TGTGCCAGCAGAGAGGGTTCGGGGTGGGAGTACTTC. It is translated as CASREGSGWEYF. The full variable domain, completed using reference TRBV2 and TRBJ2-7, is EPEVTQTPSHQVTQMGQEVILRCVPISNHLYFYWYRQILGQKVEFLVSFYNNEISEKSEIFDDQFSVERPDGSNFTLKIRSTKLEDSAMYFCASREGSGWEYFGPGTRLTVT.

The count of this clone is one. The chain's CDR3 is CASSLGHSNQPQHF. The CDR3 nucleotides are TGTGCCAGCAGCCTGGGGCATAGCAATCAGCCCCAGCATTTT. This sequence joins TRBV13 and TRBJ1-5; D is perhaps TRBD1 (5 bases). V lost 5 bases and J 0 bases, leaving 8 bases between the germline ends. The CDR3 contains 14 residues. Germline CDR1 reads PRHDT; CDR2 reads FYEKMQ (reference sequence).

Comment on this clone: This same CDR3 is encoded by further DNA sequences in the sample. The rearrangement joins TRBV18 to TRBJ2-7, with D uncertain. CDR1 is KGHSH and CDR2 is LQKENI in the germline V gene. V lost 6 bases and J lost 2, with 5 bases in between. The CDR3 extends over 11 amino acids. The CDR3 bases are TGTGCCAGCTCCTCCGCCTACGAGCAGTACTTC. This codes for CASSSAYEQYF.

This sequence joins TRBV30 and TRBJ1-2, with unresolved D. V dropped 0 bases and J dropped 1 base, with 15 bases sitting between them. Germline V lookup: CDR1 GTSNPN, CDR2 SVGIG (reference sequence). This CDR3 contains 16 residues. The CDR3 loop is CAWSVWGEGSNYGYTF. CDR3 in DNA: TGTGCCTGGAGTGTATGGGGAGAGGGTAGTAACTATGGCTACACCTTC.

The chain links TRBV5-1 to TRBJ2-3, with TRBD2 identical over 8 bases. From germline, CDR1 is SGHRS and CDR2 YFSETQ. Trimming took 0 bases from V and 2 from J; bases not matched to a gene: 5. The length of the CDR3 is 16 residues. CDR3 in amino acids: CASSLDGSGITDTQYF. CDR3 nucleotide sequence: TGCGCCAGCAGCTTGGATGGTAGCGGGATCACAGATACGCAGTATTTT.

This clone was found a few times. This rearrangement joins TRBV19 to TRBJ1-5; weak D call: TRBD1 (6 bases). V was clipped by 6 bases and J by 11 bases, with 23 bases between them. Germline loops: CDR1 LNHDA, CDR2 SQIVND (reference sequence). This CDR3 region has 15 residues. The CDR3 protein is CASRETGHSYGTQHF. The CDR3 DNA follows: TGTGCCAGTAGGGAAACGGGACACTCATATGGGACCCAGCATTTT.

The V gene is TRBV7-2, the J gene TRBJ2-3, with 8 nucleotides matching TRBD1. The V gene end was trimmed by 4 bases and the J gene end by 10 bases; junction bases not matched to a gene: 1. CDR1 and CDR2 (germline): SGHTA, FQGNSA. There are 11 residues in the CDR3. The DNA of the CDR3 is TGTGCCAGCAGCTGGGACAGGTCGCAGTATTTT. It specifies CASSWDRSQYF.

The CDR3 bases are TGTGCCAGCAGCGCTTACCAGGGTTCCGGGGAGCTGTTTTTT. Its protein product is CASSAYQGSGELFF. The chain employs TRBV9 and TRBJ2-2; TRBD1 might be the D (5 bases). The CDR3 runs to 14 residues. CDR1 is SGDLS and CDR2 is YYNGEE in the germline V gene. V gave up 3 bases and J gave up 6 bases, with 12 bases separating them.

V and J are TRBV5-1 and TRBJ1-5; D remains unclear. Germline values: CDR1 SGHRS, CDR2 YFSETQ. This CDR3 has 15 residues. Trimming removed 1 base from V and 0 bases from J, with 8 bases in between. The CDR3 region is CASSLTGYSNQPQHF. CDR3 nucleotides: TGCGCCAGCAGCTTGACCGGGTATAGCAATCAGCCCCAGCATTTT.

The chain joins TRBV7-2 to TRBJ1-2; the D gene is possibly TRBD1 (6 bases). The V end was cut by 5 bases, the J end by 8 bases, with 15 bases between. CDR3 size: 13 residues. Germline CDR1 SGHTA, CDR2 FQGNSA. The CDR3 loop is CASSKSGVGGYTF. CDR3 bases: TGTGCCAGCAGCAAATCAGGGGTGGGGGGCTACACCTTC.

V usage is TRBV5-4 and J usage is TRBJ2-1; 7 bases line up with TRBD2. The CDR3 is made up of 18 amino acids. Germline V lookup: CDR1 SGHNT, CDR2 YYREEE (reference sequence). V lost 2 bases, J lost 8 bases, and 19 bases stayed unmatched. This chain's CDR3 is CASSFFAGRDVISDEQFF. The CDR3, as DNA: TGTGCCAGCAGCTTTTTTGCGGGGAGGGATGTTATTAGCGATGAGCAGTTCTTC. Full variable domain (remainder filled in from reference TRBV5-4 and TRBJ2-1): ETGVTQSPTHLIKTRGQQVTLRCSSQSGHNTVSWYQQALGQGPQFIFQYYREEENGRGNFPPRFSGLQFPNYSSELNVNALELDDSALYLCASSFFAGRDVISDEQFFGPGTRLTVL.

The rearrangement uses TRBV5-1 and TRBJ2-1, with 8 bases that match TRBD2. V shed 3 bases, J shed 0 bases, and the junction held 2 bases outside the gene matches. This CDR3 contains 15 residues. CDR1 and CDR2 from the germline V gene are SGHRS and YFSETQ. The CDR3 DNA reads TGCGCCAGCAGCTCCGGACTAGCCTCCTACAATGAGCAGTTCTTC. This sequence encodes CASSSGLASYNEQFF.

This chain uses TRBV27 with TRBJ2-1; TRBD2 agrees at 9 bases. Germline V gene sequence: CDR1 MNHEY, CDR2 SMNVEV (reference sequence). CDR3 length equals 16 residues. V lost 3 bases to trimming and J lost 7 bases; unmatched junction nucleotides: 10. DNA of the CDR3: TGTGCCAGCAGTTTCAAGGCGCGACTAGCGGATAATGAGCAGTTCTTC. Its protein is CASSFKARLADNEQFF.

This sequence joins TRBV7-2 and TRBJ2-7; 15 bases map to TRBD2. The CDR3 runs 16 residues. The germline V gene has CDR1 SGHTA and CDR2 FQGNSA. V lost 5 bases, J lost 2 bases, and 4 bases stayed unmatched. The CDR3 here is CASSHGLAGGTYEQYF. CDR3 DNA: TGTGCCAGCAGCCACGGACTAGCGGGAGGGACCTACGAGCAGTACTTC.

This clone was counted only a few times. The chain uses TRBV5-1 and TRBJ2-5; D is perhaps TRBD1 (6 bases). Germline values: CDR1 SGHRS, CDR2 YFSETQ. The V gene lost 5 bases and the J gene lost 5 bases, with 16 bases spanning the gap. This CDR3 region has 14 residues. CDR3 nucleotides: TGCGCCAGCAGTTCGACAGGATTTGGGGAGACCCAGTACTTC. Translated: CASSSTGFGETQYF.

The chain has TRBV6-5 and TRBJ2-1; D possibly corresponds to TRBD1 (6 bases). The germline V gene has CDR1 MNHEY and CDR2 SVGAGI. The germline V and J ends were trimmed by 4 bases and 5 bases, with 9 bases remaining between them. This CDR3 is 13 amino acids long. CDR3 sequence: CASSLGQNNEQFF. The CDR3 DNA reads TGTGCCAGCAGTTTAGGACAGAACAATGAGCAGTTCTTC.

The chain links TRBV7-9 to TRBJ2-7, with D possibly matching TRBD1 (5 bases). This CDR3 spans 13 amino acids. The germline CDR1 and CDR2 sequences are SEHNR and FQNEAQ (reference sequence). The V gene lost 2 bases and the J gene lost 5 bases, with 10 bases spanning the gap. Here the CDR3 DNA reads TGTGCCAGCAGCTTATCAGGGTATGACGAGCAGTACTTC. Translating gives CASSLSGYDEQYF.

The chain uses TRBV7-9 and TRBJ2-7, with D unclear. The CDR3 loop spans 15 amino acids. Deletions cut 5 bases from V and 5 bases from J, with 19 bases between. Per germline, CDR1 SEHNR and CDR2 FQNEAQ (reference sequence). The CDR3 is CASSRSTYNPHEQYF. Here the CDR3 DNA reads TGTGCCAGCAGCCGCTCTACTTATAATCCCCACGAGCAGTACTTC.

This rearrangement joins TRBV28 to TRBJ1-5; D perhaps matches TRBD1 (6 bases). CDR1 and CDR2 from the germline V gene are MDHEN and SYDVKM. The CDR3 runs to 14 residues. Trimming pared 6 bases from V and 6 bases from J, leaving 15 bases between. The DNA of the CDR3 is TGTGCCAGCAGGGGGGGCGGGAGGACTCAGCCCCAGCATTTT. Its translation is CASRGGGRTQPQHF.